This entry concerns a single T cell receptor (beta chain). Its antigen is unknown. It is unclear where the CDR3 begins or ends on the DNA, so no DNA is shown, and the CDR3 is as TCRdb lists it. The donors were healthy, HIV-negative adults who had no recently reported acute infections or vaccinations. All donors were Caucasian adults living in Nashville, Tennessee, USA. For unsorted samples, around 85 million PBMCs were counted, and genomic DNA was extracted using the QIAamp DNA Blood Mini kit. Blood was obtained by leukapheresis, after which PBMCs were separated by Ficoll-Histopaque density gradient centrifugation and cryopreserved in liquid nitrogen vapor phase. The data belong to a study of shared clonotypes between healthy human individuals (dated by TCRdb to the early 2020s). For the wider study: A few men and two women, aged 18 to 49 years, made up the cohort. The study deeply sequenced blood TCR repertoires of five healthy adults to estimate repertoire size and the extent of clonotype sharing between individuals. Different laboratories and diverse techniques were used to prepare libraries and sequence TCR repertoires, to increase sequencing depth and limit assay-specific biases. Per donor, leukapheresis produced somewhere between about 0.8 and 9 billion PBMCs.

Using the deep immunoSEQ assay, TCR CDR3 regions were amplified from genomic DNA by multiplex PCR. Extracted genomic DNA from each cell subset was spread evenly across all wells of several immunoSEQ 96-well plates, with each plate serving as a replicate. For unsorted PBMC, about 0.3 ug genomic DNA, equal to 30,000 or so T cell genomes, was loaded into each replicate PCR. Ten immunoSEQ deep assay plates were used to sequence unsorted PBMC genomic DNA. The purified libraries were quantified using a Qubit 3.0 fluorometer, sized with a Bioanalyzer 2100, and then quantified again using the KAPA Library Quantification kit. Every immunoSEQ 96-well plate was sequenced on a separate single-read 150-cycle Illumina NextSeq 550 flow cell. Under the source paper's analysis protocol: Because the immunoSEQ output included only junctional sequences and no quality scores, the filtering could not be the same as the filtering used for full-length reads. Sequences were annotated with PyIR, a Python wrapper for IgBLAST v1.9, and V/J genes and CDR3 were assigned using IMGT germline references. Reads with weak V/J assignments (E-value above 1e-6), missing CDR3, stop codons, out-of-frame junctions, or ambiguous translated residues were removed. A V3J clonotype was defined by an identical inferred V gene, J gene, and CDR3 amino acid sequence. Percentage overlap between repertoires was calculated by dividing the number of shared unique clonotypes by the size of the smaller repertoire. Richness of each repertoire was evaluated using RTK rarefaction, the Chao1 estimator, and Recon v2.1 estimates of unobserved clonotypes. The source is immuneACCESS, and TCRdb retained only in-frame sequences with V and J called. Part of the clones is not carried over; for the studies checked, unresolved V genes explain less than half of this, and the remainder is unexplained. V, J and clone size were drawn from that table, and D and trimming were deduced from the DNA. The sample contains hundreds of thousands of clones, around three quarters of them found a single time. The top ten constitute more than 10% of the sample.

Broader findings and caveats from the paper: Sampling was limited to blood, and TCR repertoires in tissue likely differ from TCR repertoires in blood. The small number of donors limited the genetic and exposure-history diversity represented. Pairwise subsampling indicated that sequencing depth was expected to affect the degree of clonotype sharing among donors.

The sequenced material came from PBMCs. The clonotype was recovered from a woman in her thirties or forties in good health. Some clones in this sample may be carry-over from other donors' samples.

For the CDR3, the sequence is CASSNWGQGTYEQYF. This chain is built from TRBV21-1 and TRBJ2-7; TRBD1 is taken as the D call from the table, unchecked against the DNA. TRBV21-1 is a pseudogene segment. From the cysteine through the phenylalanine, the CDR3 covers 15 amino acids.